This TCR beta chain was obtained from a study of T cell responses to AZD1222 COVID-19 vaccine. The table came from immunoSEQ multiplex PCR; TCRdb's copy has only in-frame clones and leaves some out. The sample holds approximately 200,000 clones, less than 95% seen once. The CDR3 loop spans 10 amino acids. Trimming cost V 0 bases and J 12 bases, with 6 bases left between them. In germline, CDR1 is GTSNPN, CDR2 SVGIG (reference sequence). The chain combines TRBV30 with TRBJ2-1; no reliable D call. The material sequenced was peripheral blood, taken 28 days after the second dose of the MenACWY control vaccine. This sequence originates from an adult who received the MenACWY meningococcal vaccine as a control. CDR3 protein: CAWSVERQFF. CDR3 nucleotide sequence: TGTGCCTGGAGTGTGGAGCGGCAGTTCTTC.